Described below is a single T cell receptor (beta chain) sequence and its context. No antigen is known for it. The sample belongs to a study of cytomegalovirus exposure and HLA in healthy donors. This CDR3 contains 16 residues. V was clipped by 4 bases and J by 4 bases; unmatched bases: 9. Germline CDR1 is SGHNT and CDR2 is YYREEE (reference sequence). Both 60 Vbeta primers and 13 Jbeta primers went into the PCR. Sequencing used immunoSEQ multiplex PCR; TCRdb keeps in-frame clones, though not all of them. The sample shows some 150,000 clones, 77% of them seen only once. Whole-study results and caveats: About 87% or about 30% of the time was how often most TCR beta V segments were productive, according to an earlier analysis.

The sequence was collected from a woman younger than 45 in good health and CMV-seronegative. This rearrangement joins TRBV5-4 to TRBJ2-7, with TRBD2 matching over 12 bases. Material for sequencing was PBMCs. This chain's CDR3 is CASSDQTSGGRYEQYF. CDR3 DNA: TGTGCCAGCAGCGATCAGACTAGCGGGGGTCGATACGAGCAGTACTTC.